The 24 T cell receptor beta chains presented below share a single source sample, sequenced in a study of regulatory T cells in long-lasting Graves disease. Documented time point: newly diagnosed GD, antithyroid drugs for less than 3 months. PBMC RNA served as the TCR library source. Arm-PCR of CDR3 regions with iRepertoire HTBI primers generated TCR beta libraries. A single record per CDR3 protein comes from TCRdb applying MiXCR to the multiplex PCR reads. The repertoire holds roughly 560,000 distinct CDR3 sequences, with about 16% as singletons. The same data also contributed to another study, on T cells in Graves' hyperthyroidism and ophthalmopathy.

The sequencing here drew on peripheral blood mononuclear cells (PBMCs), taken at new diagnosis, from a patient treated with antithyroid drugs. All receptors derive from a woman aged 40-60 years with Graves disease.

The sample holds a few counts of this clonotype. The V gene is TRBV9, the J gene TRBJ2-7; D is undetermined. Trimming removed 0 bases at V and 6 bases at J, with 13 bases between. CDR3 length: 14 residues. The germline V gene has CDR1 SGDLS and CDR2 YYNGEE. The CDR3: CASSVEGSFFEQYF. In nucleotides, the CDR3 is TGTGCCAGCAGCGTAGAAGGGTCCTTCTTCGAGCAGTACTTC.

This clonotype was counted a few times. The rearrangement joins TRBV6-2 or TRBV6-3 to TRBJ2-7; unclear D gene. Trimming left V 1 base short and J 2 bases short, with 6 bases between. Germline values: CDR1 MNHEY, CDR2 SVGEGT. The CDR3 runs 13 residues. CDR3 region: CASSYYSAYEQYF. Here the CDR3 DNA reads TGTGCCAGCAGTTACTATTCTGCCTACGAGCAGTACTTC.

A few counts support this clonotype. The CDR3 loop reads CASSFSGTTEAFF. CDR3 coding DNA: TGTGCCAGCAGCTTCTCAGGGACTACTGAAGCTTTCTTT. This chain joins TRBV5-6 and TRBJ1-1; possibly TRBD1 for D (5 bases). The CDR3 is 13 amino acids. V lost 2 bases and J 5 bases, leaving 10 bases between the germline ends. Germline assignment: CDR1 SGHDT and CDR2 YYEEEE.

There are many counts of this clonotype. V and J are TRBV5-1 and TRBJ2-1; tentatively, D is TRBD2 (6 bases). Trimming pared 5 bases from V and 7 bases from J, leaving 19 bases between. Germline V gives CDR1 SGHRS, CDR2 YFSETQ. The CDR3 extends over 15 amino acids. CDR3 sequence (DNA): TGCGCCAGCAGTTCTATTAGCGGAAAGAGGAATGAGCAGTTCTTC. Translating it yields CASSSISGKRNEQFF.

This clonotype appeared many times. The rearrangement joins TRBV10-3 to TRBJ1-1, with D uncertain. This CDR3 has 14 amino acids. The germline V gene encodes CDR1 ENHRY and CDR2 SYGVKD. Trimming pared 6 bases from V and 0 bases from J, leaving 11 bases between. CDR3 in DNA: TGTGCCATCAGCCATGGGAGGGTGAACACTGAAGCTTTCTTT. Translation gives CAISHGRVNTEAFF.

The chain employs TRBV5-1 and TRBJ2-2; possibly TRBD1 for D (5 bases). This CDR3 contains 16 residues. V was trimmed by 1 base and J by 3 bases, leaving 13 bases between them. Germline V gives CDR1 SGHRS, CDR2 YFSETQ. This CDR3 reads CASSLSGRAYTGELFF. CDR3 DNA: TGCGCCAGCAGCTTGTCCGGCAGGGCGTACACCGGGGAGCTGTTTTTT.

At least ten counts were recorded for this clonotype. The chain couples TRBV6-2 or TRBV6-3 to TRBJ2-2; TRBD1 matches 9 bases. Losses at the gene ends were 4 bases for V and 7 bases for J; bases not matched to a gene: 10. The CDR3 contains 16 residues. Per germline, CDR1 MNHEY and CDR2 SVGEGT. CDR3 coding DNA: TGTGCCAGCAGTTTGGACAGGGGAGGAGTAGGCGGGGAGCTGTTTTTT. The encoded protein is CASSLDRGGVGGELFF.

In this sample, this clonotype turned up many times. V and J are TRBV12-5 and TRBJ1-1; no clear D gene. CDR3 length: 16 amino acids. In germline, CDR1 is LGHNT, CDR2 FRNRAP. Trimming left V 0 bases short and J 0 bases short, with 11 bases between. CDR3 in DNA: TGTGCTAGTGGTTTGGTCCCAGGTGGAATGAACACTGAAGCTTTCTTT. Translated: CASGLVPGGMNTEAFF.

This chain connects TRBV28 to TRBJ2-4; D might be TRBD1 (6 bases). The CDR3 runs to 16 residues. Trimming took 3 bases from V and 0 from J, leaving 12 bases between them. Germline lookup yields CDR1 MDHEN and CDR2 SYDVKM. The CDR3 protein is CASSFGQGRAKNIQYF. CDR3 DNA sequence: TGTGCCAGCAGTTTTGGTCAGGGGAGAGCCAAAAACATTCAGTACTTC. Supplemented by reference TRBV28 and TRBJ2-4, the full variable domain reads DVKVTQSSRYLVKRTGEKVFLECVQDMDHENMFWYRQDPGLGLRLIYFSYDVKMKEKGDIPEGYSVSREKKERFSLILESASTNQTSMYLCASSFGQGRAKNIQYFGAGTRLSVL.

This clonotype was recorded at least ten times. This chain uses TRBV5-1 with TRBJ2-7; 8 bases fit TRBD1. The CDR3 has 19 residues. Trimming cost V 0 bases and J 1 base; bases outside gene matches: 15. Germline CDR1 is SGHRS and CDR2 is YFSETQ. In DNA form, the CDR3 reads TGCGCCAGCAGCTTGGTTGTCGGGACAGGTACCTGGTTGTCCTACGAGCAGTACTTC. Translating gives CASSLVVGTGTWLSYEQYF.

Comments on this clonotype: A much bigger clone sits one base away, suggesting this may be a read error. V gene TRBV6-2 or TRBV6-3 combines with J gene TRBJ1-2; D is unclear. Germline V lookup: CDR1 MNHEY, CDR2 SVGEGT. The CDR3 loop spans 11 amino acids. CDR3 protein: CVAAVDYGYTF. The CDR3 DNA sequence: TGTGTCGCCGCAGTTGACTATGGCTACACCTTC.

This clonotype was observed a few times. The V call is TRBV5-4, the J call TRBJ2-1; TRBD2 agrees at 10 bases. The CDR3 sequence is 16 residues long. Germline V CDR1 and CDR2: SGHNT, YYREEE (reference sequence). Losses at the gene ends were 6 bases for V and 0 bases for J; bases not matched to a gene: 6. CDR3 residues: CASTSGGANSYNEQFF. CDR3 nucleotides: TGTGCCAGCACCAGCGGGGGGGCTAACTCCTACAATGAGCAGTTCTTC.

The V gene is TRBV2, the J gene TRBJ2-2; 7 bases are a match to TRBD2. Germline assignment: CDR1 SNHLY and CDR2 FYNNEI. V was clipped by 7 bases and J by 5 bases; unmatched bases: 7. CDR3 size: 14 residues. The CDR3 reads CASTPREGTGELFF. DNA of the CDR3: TGTGCCAGCACCCCAAGGGAGGGAACCGGGGAGCTGTTTTTT.

This clonotype was detected only a few times. The rearrangement links TRBV3-1 to TRBJ2-7, with D unclear. The CDR3 has 14 amino acids. V shed 4 bases and J shed 8 bases, with 18 bases lying between them. The germline CDR1 and CDR2 sequences are LGHDT and YNNKEL (reference sequence). In DNA form, the CDR3 reads TGTGCCAGCAGCCCGATCCGGGCCTTTTCCCAGCAGTACTTC. Protein: CASSPIRAFSQQYF.

This chain uses TRBV10-3 with TRBJ1-2, with a possible D match to TRBD1 (5 bases). The CDR3 runs to 19 residues. The germline V and J ends were trimmed by 4 bases and 4 bases, with 28 bases remaining between them. Germline V gene data show CDR1 as ENHRY and CDR2 as SYGVKD. CDR3: CAISASAGTAFERGYGYTF. CDR3 sequence (DNA): TGTGCCATCAGTGCCTCCGCCGGGACGGCTTTTGAGAGGGGCTATGGCTACACCTTC.

This clonotype was observed at least ten times. V usage is TRBV5-1 and J usage is TRBJ1-2; the D is unclear. Trimming pared 4 bases from V and 8 bases from J, leaving 15 bases between. Germline values: CDR1 SGHRS, CDR2 YFSETQ. This CDR3 is 13 amino acids long. CDR3 DNA sequence: TGCGCCAGCAGCCAGGACGGCCAAGGCGGCTACACCTTC. This gives the protein CASSQDGQGGYTF.

The genes are TRBV14 and TRBJ2-7, with 9 bases aligning to TRBD1. The CDR3 has 17 amino acids. With V trimmed by 3 bases and J by 3 bases, 12 bases remained unmatched. CDR1 and CDR2 from the germline V gene are SGHDN and FVKESK. In DNA, the CDR3 is TGTGCCAGCAGCCACCTTAACACCGGGACAGGGATCTACGAGCAGTACTTC. Protein sequence: CASSHLNTGTGIYEQYF.

This clonotype was seen a few times. The chain couples TRBV20-1 to TRBJ1-4; D uncertain. Germline CDR1 reads DFQATT; CDR2 reads SNEGSKA (reference sequence). This CDR3 has 15 amino acids. V lost 1 base, J lost 3 bases, and 12 bases lay in between. In DNA, the CDR3 is TGCAGTGCTAGAGTGAGGGAGTACCCTAATGAAAAACTGTTTTTT. Its translation: CSARVREYPNEKLFF.

This clonotype was found many times. The chain employs TRBV18 and TRBJ2-3; D is unclear. CDR1 is KGHSH, CDR2 LQKENI, per germline. This CDR3 comprises 14 residues. The V end lost 3 bases, the J end lost 4 bases, and 11 bases lay between the germline ends. CDR3 in amino acids: CASSPTPTPDTQYF. DNA of the CDR3: TGTGCCAGCTCACCTACCCCGACACCAGATACGCAGTATTTT.

In its sample, this clonotype was seen a few times. V is TRBV5-1 and J is TRBJ2-7; unclear D gene. CDR1 and CDR2 from the germline V gene are SGHRS and YFSETQ. This CDR3 spans 13 amino acids. Trimming took 0 bases from V and 4 from J, leaving 8 bases between them. The CDR3 nucleotides are TGCGCCAGCAGCTTGGACGGCTTTTACGAGCAGTACTTC. This codes for CASSLDGFYEQYF.

In the case of this clonotype: A much more abundant neighbour one base away suggests this may be a read error. The chain carries TRBV13 and TRBJ1-3; no firm D call. V dropped 5 bases and J dropped 5 bases, with 7 bases sitting between them. The CDR3 runs 12 residues. Germline CDR1 reads PRHDT; CDR2 reads FYEKMQ (reference sequence). The CDR3 sequence is CASSVLRNTIYF. The CDR3 DNA sequence: TGTGCCAGCAGCGTCCTCCGAAACACCATATATTTT. Complete variable domain (other parts from reference TRBV13 and TRBJ1-3): AAGVIQSPRHLIKEKRETATLKCYPIPRHDTVYWYQQGPGQDPQFLISFYEKMQSDKGSIPDRFSAQQFSDYHSELNMSSLELGDSALYFCASSVLRNTIYFGEGSWLTVV.

The count of this clonotype is one. This chain uses TRBV29-1 with TRBJ2-3, with D uncertain. Germline CDR1 SQVTM, CDR2 ANQGSEA. The CDR3 is 14 amino acids. Trimming took 8 bases from V and 4 from J, leaving 19 bases between them. In nucleotides, the CDR3 is TGCAGCTCATCCTCCAACCAGGTCGCAGATACGCAGTATTTT. It yields the protein CSSSSNQVADTQYF.

This clonotype appeared many times. The rearrangement joins TRBV6-5 to TRBJ1-1; D is undetermined. CDR1 and CDR2 from the germline V gene are MNHEY and SVGAGI. This CDR3 contains 15 residues. V lost 0 bases, J lost 1 base, and 9 bases lay in between. This CDR3 reads CASSYSSRRNTEAFF. Here the CDR3 DNA reads TGTGCCAGCAGTTACTCGAGTAGGAGGAACACTGAAGCTTTCTTT.

This clonotype was picked up many times. V and J are TRBV24-1 and TRBJ2-2; D is unresolved. V was cut by 4 bases and J by 5 bases, with 16 bases left in between. Germline values: CDR1 KGHDR, CDR2 SFDVKD. The CDR3 sequence is 16 residues long. CDR3 coding DNA: TGTGCCACCAGTGACCAGAAAGGTGCATCGACCGGGGAGCTGTTTTTT. Its protein is CATSDQKGASTGELFF.